Each of the 27 T cell receptor beta chains below was sequenced from the same sample in a study of radiotherapy plus CTLA-4 blockade in lung cancer. Produced via immunoSEQ multiplex PCR; TCRdb's table is partial and in-frame only. The table shows about 28,000 clones, with more than 75% occurring only once. Specimen: peripheral blood, collected from a patient treated with radiotherapy plus ipilimumab. The source is a human donor with non-small cell lung cancer who had stable disease on radiotherapy plus ipilimumab.

The chain has TRBV6-5 and TRBJ1-5; D possibly corresponds to TRBD1 (5 bases). Germline V gene data show CDR1 as MNHEY and CDR2 as SVGAGI. The CDR3 length is 14 residues. Trimming took off 5 bases at V and 9 bases at J, with 17 bases between the two ends. The CDR3: CASSEVRGPGPQHF. CDR3 nucleotides: TGTGCCAGCAGTGAAGTAAGGGGCCCTGGGCCCCAGCATTTT.

In this sample, this clone is large (0.1 to 1%). The V call is TRBV7-2, the J call TRBJ2-3; D is unclear. V lost 1 base and J lost 2, with 10 bases in between. CDR3 length: 15 amino acids. Germline CDR1 SGHTA, CDR2 FQGNSA. In nucleotides, the CDR3 is TGTGCCAGCAGCTTAGGTCCCTACACCACAGATACGCAGTATTTT. This translates into CASSLGPYTTDTQYF. Supplemented by reference TRBV7-2 and TRBJ2-3, the full variable domain reads GAGVSQSPSNKVTEKGKDVELRCDPISGHTALYWYRQSLGQGLEFLIYFQGNSAPDKSGLPSDRFSAERTGGSVSTLTIQRTQQEDSAVYLCASSLGPYTTDTQYFGPGTRLTVL.

The chain is built from TRBV30 and TRBJ1-2; tentatively, D is TRBD1 (5 bases). Germline V gives CDR1 GTSNPN, CDR2 SVGIG (reference sequence). Trimming took 2 bases from V and 0 from J, leaving 7 bases between them. CDR3 length equals 13 residues. CDR3 sequence reads: CAWSRDANYGYTF. In DNA, the CDR3 is TGTGCCTGGAGTCGGGACGCTAACTATGGCTACACCTTC.

This clone was detected only a few times. The chain couples TRBV6-4 to TRBJ1-2; D is ambiguous. Germline V gene data show CDR1 as MRHNA and CDR2 as SNTAGT. The CDR3 is 13 amino acids. The V and J ends lost 4 bases and 7 bases respectively, with 13 bases between them. The CDR3 reads CASSATAAGGYTF. The CDR3, as DNA: TGTGCCAGCAGTGCAACGGCCGCGGGTGGCTACACCTTC.

The chain employs TRBV27 and TRBJ1-2; D gene ambiguous. Trimming removed 4 bases at V and 7 bases at J, with 19 bases between. Per germline, CDR1 MNHEY and CDR2 SMNVEV (reference sequence). The CDR3 totals 15 residues. CDR3 sequence reads: CASSSNQWAVSGYTF. CDR3 bases: TGTGCCAGCAGTTCGAACCAATGGGCAGTATCTGGCTACACCTTC.

This chain's CDR3 is CASSVQQRVNNEQFF. Written as DNA, the CDR3 is TGTGCCAGCAGCGTACAACAGAGGGTTAACAATGAGCAGTTCTTC. This sequence joins TRBV9 and TRBJ2-1; D perhaps matches TRBD2 (5 bases). The V gene's germline CDR1 is SGDLS and CDR2 YYNGEE. V was trimmed by 1 base and J by 5 bases, leaving 13 bases between them. This CDR3 is 15 amino acids long.

The V call is TRBV6-6, the J call TRBJ1-2; D uncertain. Germline V gene lookup returns CDR1 MNHNY and CDR2 SVGAGI (reference sequence). This CDR3 spans 14 amino acids. V shed 0 bases and J shed 6 bases, with 11 bases lying between them. The CDR3 loop reads CASSYSSAWDGYTF. The CDR3 region has the DNA TGTGCCAGCAGTTACTCGAGCGCGTGGGATGGCTACACCTTC.

A note on this clone: One junction end does not reproduce the germline sequence, and a read error may be involved. This chain connects TRBV27 to TRBJ2-2, with 9 bases identical to TRBD1. Germline lookup yields CDR1 MNHEY and CDR2 SMNVEV (reference sequence). The length of the CDR3 is 15 residues. CDR3 residues: CVSNHRGLWTGELFF. As DNA, the CDR3 is TGTGTCAGCAACCACAGGGGGCTGTGGACCGGGGAGCTGTTTTTT.

This chain joins TRBV11-2 and TRBJ1-1, with D possibly TRBD1 on 5 matching bases. Trimming took 5 bases from V and 3 from J, leaving 22 bases between them. The length of the CDR3 is 17 residues. CDR1 is SGHAT, CDR2 FQNNGV, per germline. CDR3 in DNA: TGTGCCAGCAGCGAACGCAGCACCGGGGGGGAGTACACTGAAGCTTTCTTT. This sequence encodes CASSERSTGGEYTEAFF.

The rearrangement links TRBV10-2 to TRBJ1-1, with a possible D match to TRBD1 (5 bases). This CDR3 has 13 residues. Germline CDR1 WSHSY, CDR2 SAAADI. V was shortened by 6 bases and J by 3 bases, with 11 bases between the two germline ends. In nucleotides, the CDR3 is TGCGCCAGCAGCGGGGGGGAGTACACTGAAGCTTTCTTT. Translation: CASSGGEYTEAFF.

CDR3 sequence (DNA): TGTGCCAGCACCACTATGGACGGACCCTGGAAAACTGAAGCTTTCTTT. Encoded protein: CASTTMDGPWKTEAFF. The V call is TRBV28, the J call TRBJ1-1; D not certain. The CDR3 has 16 amino acids. CDR1 MDHEN and CDR2 SYDVKM come from the germline V gene. Trimming shortened V by 7 bases and J by 5 bases, and 23 bases separated the two germline ends.

Only one count was recorded for this clone. The genes are TRBV11-3 and TRBJ1-1; D gene ambiguous. The germline V gene has CDR1 SGHNT and CDR2 YENEEA. The CDR3 sequence is 14 residues long. V lost 3 bases and J lost 6, with 14 bases in between. The CDR3 region is CASSFSHSNAEAFF. The CDR3 nucleotides are TGTGCCAGCAGCTTTTCCCACAGCAACGCTGAAGCTTTCTTT. Filled out from reference TRBV11-3 and TRBJ1-1, the complete variable domain reads EAGVVQSPRYKIIEKKQPVAFWCNPISGHNTLYWYLQNLGQGPELLIRYENEEAVDDSQLPKDRFSAERLKGVDSTLKIQPAELGDSAVYLCASSFSHSNAEAFFGQGTRLTVV.

The gene calls are TRBV10-3 and TRBJ2-7, with TRBD2 matching over 11 bases. The J segment lost 7 bases and the V segment lost 5 bases, leaving 7 bases of the junction unmatched. The CDR3 is made up of 14 amino acids. Germline V gene sequence: CDR1 ENHRY, CDR2 SYGVKD. DNA for the CDR3: TGTGCCATCAGTTATAGCGGGGGGGCTCAGGAGCAGTACGTC. Translating it yields CAISYSGGAQEQYV.

This clone was recorded once. V usage is TRBV7-2 and J usage is TRBJ1-2; 12 bases fit TRBD1. The J segment lost 9 bases and the V segment lost 5 bases, leaving 7 bases of the junction unmatched. Germline assignment: CDR1 SGHTA and CDR2 FQGNSA. CDR3 length: 14 residues. The CDR3 spells CASSAGTGGWSYTF. Written as DNA, the CDR3 is TGTGCCAGCAGCGCTGGGACAGGGGGCTGGAGCTACACCTTC. Filled out from reference TRBV7-2 and TRBJ1-2, the complete variable domain reads GAGVSQSPSNKVTEKGKDVELRCDPISGHTALYWYRQSLGQGLEFLIYFQGNSAPDKSGLPSDRFSAERTGGSVSTLTIQRTQQEDSAVYLCASSAGTGGWSYTFGSGTRLTVV.

J is TRBJ2-2 and V is TRBV18; TRBD1 agrees at 8 bases. The CDR3 extends over 16 amino acids. Germline V lookup: CDR1 KGHSH, CDR2 LQKENI. V lost 5 bases to trimming and J lost 0 bases; unmatched junction nucleotides: 5. Here the CDR3 DNA reads TGTGCCAGCTCAGTGTCACAGGGGGCGAACACCGGGGAGCTGTTTTTT. The encoded protein is CASSVSQGANTGELFF. Looking up the rest from reference TRBV18 and TRBJ2-2 gives the full variable domain: NAGVMQNPRHLVRRRGQEARLRCSPMKGHSHVYWYRQLPEEGLKFMVYLQKENIIDESGMPKERFSAEFPKEGPSILRIQQVVRGDSAAYFCASSVSQGANTGELFFGEGSRLTVL.

The V and J genes are TRBV27 and TRBJ2-1, with 15 bases identical to TRBD2. The CDR3 extends over 15 amino acids. Germline CDR1 is MNHEY and CDR2 is SMNVEV (reference sequence). The junction had 4 bases not matched to a gene; V was cut back by 5 bases and J by 8 bases. The CDR3 reads CASSTGLAGGDEQFF. CDR3 nucleotide sequence: TGTGCCAGCAGTACCGGACTAGCGGGGGGGGATGAGCAGTTCTTC.

The rearrangement uses TRBV30 and TRBJ1-6; the match to TRBD1 covers 9 bases. There are 14 residues in the CDR3. The V gene's germline CDR1 is GTSNPN and CDR2 SVGIG (reference sequence). V lost 3 bases to trimming and J lost 10 bases; unmatched junction nucleotides: 7. The chain's CDR3 is CAWSQGQGRSPLHF. The CDR3, as DNA: TGTGCCTGGAGCCAGGGACAGGGAAGATCACCCCTCCACTTT.

The chain employs TRBV7-8 and TRBJ1-6; D gene ambiguous. This CDR3 contains 15 residues. Germline assignment: CDR1 SGHVS and CDR2 FQNEAQ. Trimming removed 1 base at V and 6 bases at J, with 10 bases between. The CDR3 reads CASSLVWQLNSPLHF. The CDR3 nucleotides are TGTGCCAGCAGCTTAGTTTGGCAGCTTAATTCACCCCTCCACTTT.

The chain carries TRBV9 and TRBJ1-2; TRBD1 agrees at 7 bases. The CDR3 extends over 13 amino acids. Germline values: CDR1 SGDLS, CDR2 YYNGEE. The V and J ends lost 10 bases and 4 bases, in that order; junction bases with no gene match: 10. DNA of the CDR3: TGTGCCTCAGGGGGGCCCCTTGGCTATGGCTACACCTTC. It yields the protein CASGGPLGYGYTF.

The table lists this clone with a few counts. J is TRBJ2-7 and V is TRBV18; D unresolved. Looked up from germline, CDR1 is KGHSH and CDR2 is LQKENI. This CDR3 has 13 amino acids. V lost 3 bases to trimming and J lost 2 bases, with 8 bases between them. The CDR3 region has the DNA TGTGCCAGCTCACCTAGTAGGACCTACGAGCAGTACGTC. It encodes CASSPSRTYEQYV.

This chain uses TRBV23-1 with TRBJ2-6; tentatively, D is TRBD2 (6 bases). TRBV23-1 has ORF status, its function being uncertain. V lost 8 bases and J 1 base, leaving 24 bases between the germline ends. The CDR3 spans 19 residues. CDR3 in DNA: TGCGCCAGCGCGGGGAGGAGGGGTCCAGGACCGTCTGGGGCCAACGTCCTGACTTTC. This gives the protein CASAGRRGPGPSGANVLTF.

This chain connects TRBV6-6 to TRBJ2-1; 12 bases agree with TRBD2. Germline loops: CDR1 MNHNY, CDR2 SVGAGI (reference sequence). The trim removed 0 bases at V and 8 bases at J, leaving 2 bases unmatched. The CDR3 length is 15 residues. The CDR3 loop is CASSYSTSGGDEQFF. CDR3 nucleotide sequence: TGTGCCAGCAGTTACTCGACTAGCGGGGGCGATGAGCAGTTCTTC.

The CDR3 bases are TGTGCCAGCTCACCAGTTATTGGGCAAGCGGGGGACCTGAGCTCCTACAATGAGCAGTTCTTC. Encoded protein: CASSPVIGQAGDLSSYNEQFF. The chain is built from TRBV18 and TRBJ2-1; 8 bases align to TRBD2. V trimming: 2 bases; J trimming: 0 bases; junction bases outside the gene matches: 18. In germline, CDR1 is KGHSH, CDR2 LQKENI. The CDR3 consists of 21 residues.

The genes are TRBV6-5 and TRBJ1-5; D perhaps matches TRBD1 (6 bases). Germline CDR1 and CDR2: MNHEY and SVGAGI. V dropped 7 bases and J dropped 4 bases, with 17 bases sitting between them. The CDR3 runs 15 residues. The CDR3 bases are TGTGCCAGCACTTCCGGGACTACAGGGAATCAGCCCCAGCATTTT. Translation: CASTSGTTGNQPQHF.

The V and J genes are TRBV5-1 and TRBJ2-3, with TRBD1 as a possible D gene (6 bases). CDR3 length equals 15 residues. The V gene lost 4 bases and the J gene lost 0 bases, with 12 bases spanning the gap. CDR1 and CDR2 from the germline V gene are SGHRS and YFSETQ. CDR3: CASSAQGTSTDTQYF. CDR3 in DNA: TGCGCCAGCAGCGCACAGGGTACTAGCACAGATACGCAGTATTTT.

The chain joins TRBV5-1 to TRBJ2-4; 11 bases are shared with TRBD1. There are 15 residues in the CDR3. V was pared by 4 bases and J by 8 bases, with 8 bases of the junction left unmatched. In germline, CDR1 is SGHRS, CDR2 YFSETQ. In nucleotides, the CDR3 is TGCGCCAGCAGCCTTGTGGGACAGGGGGTGGACATTCAGTACTTC. The encoded protein is CASSLVGQGVDIQYF.

The V gene is TRBV30, the J gene TRBJ1-4; D is uncertain. V lost 5 bases, J lost 5 bases, and 6 bases lay in between. CDR1 is GTSNPN and CDR2 is SVGIG in the germline V gene (reference sequence). This CDR3 is built from 11 residues. CDR3 DNA: TGTGCCTGGCGGGAGAATGAAAAACTGTTTTTT. As protein: CAWRENEKLFF.